Each of the 18 T cell receptor beta chains below was sequenced from the same sample in a study of T cells in Graves' hyperthyroidism and ophthalmopathy (dated by TCRdb to about 2019). The library was prepared using multiplex PCR. Sequencing was performed on an Illumina HiSeq 2000. Amplification of TCR beta CDR3 regions was carried out from RNA transcripts. For the first round of RT-PCR on the TCR CDR3, the HTBI primer set was used together with the Qiagen OneStep RT-PCR kit. The public reads were reprocessed in TCRdb via fastp at Q25 and MiXCR, keeping in-frame beta chains. Here each entry gathers all rows of one CDR3 protein and keeps the most common genes and DNA. The sample table holds about 770,000 distinct CDR3 sequences, of which about 17% were seen once. The biggest ten clones account for around 15% of the sample. The specimen sequenced was blood. All receptors derive from a woman in her fifties or sixties with Graves' hyperthyroidism that later progressed to Graves' ophthalmopathy.

This clonotype was detected only a few times. The chain joins TRBV7-2 to TRBJ1-5; no clear D gene. V dropped 5 bases and J dropped 1 base, with 15 bases sitting between them. The CDR3 runs 16 residues. Germline V gene data show CDR1 as SGHTA and CDR2 as FQGNSA. The CDR3 reads CASSLPISGSNQPQHF. The CDR3 DNA sequence: TGTGCCAGCAGCCTCCCGATTTCTGGGAGCAATCAGCCCCAGCATTTT.

The V gene is TRBV10-3, the J gene TRBJ2-1; D is possibly TRBD1 (5 bases). This CDR3 region has 13 residues. V was shortened by 10 bases and J by 3 bases, with 13 bases between the two germline ends. Germline V gene data show CDR1 as ENHRY and CDR2 as SYGVKD. Here the CDR3 DNA reads TGTGCCAGCCGACCTCAGGGCTACAATGAGCAGTTCTTC. The encoded protein is CASRPQGYNEQFF.

V gene TRBV6-5 combines with J gene TRBJ2-7; D call uncertain. From germline, CDR1 is MNHEY and CDR2 SVGAGI. V shed 0 bases and J shed 12 bases, with 15 bases lying between them. CDR3 length: 13 residues. The CDR3 sequence is CASSYSARPLRYF. DNA of the CDR3: TGTGCCAGCAGTTACTCAGCACGTCCCTTGCGGTACTTC.

This chain links TRBV3-1 with TRBJ1-2; 8 bases match TRBD1. The germline CDR1 and CDR2 sequences are LGHDT and YNNKEL (reference sequence). The V segment lost 6 bases and the J segment 1 base; nucleotides outside the gene matches: 13. The CDR3 sequence is 17 residues long. CDR3 sequence: CASSLPAPTGGNYGYTF. Here the CDR3 DNA reads TGTGCCAGCAGTCTCCCGGCCCCAACAGGGGGTAACTATGGCTACACCTTC.

The chain joins TRBV20-1 to TRBJ2-7; 14 bases match TRBD2. This CDR3 contains 18 residues. V lost 5 bases and J lost 6; bases outside the gene matches: 18. Germline V gene sequence: CDR1 DFQATT, CDR2 SNEGSKA (reference sequence). The CDR3 DNA follows: TGCAGTGCTGACCACCCCGGGACTAGCGGGGGTCTGGTATCCGAGCAGTACTTC. Translating gives CSADHPGTSGGLVSEQYF.

This chain links TRBV27 with TRBJ2-5, with D tentatively TRBD1 (6 bases). CDR1 and CDR2 (germline): MNHEY, SMNVEV (reference sequence). This CDR3 comprises 16 residues. Trimming pared 6 bases from V and 1 base from J, leaving 18 bases between. The CDR3 bases are TGTGCCAGCAGACTGCTGGGGGCTGCCCCCCAAGAGACCCAGTACTTC. Translating it yields CASRLLGAAPQETQYF.

The chain is built from TRBV5-1 and TRBJ2-1, with 9 bases lining up with TRBD1. There are 13 residues in the CDR3. V was pared by 7 bases and J by 6 bases, with 5 bases of the junction left unmatched. In germline, CDR1 is SGHRS, CDR2 YFSETQ. The CDR3 loop is CASSGQGSNEQFF. The CDR3 bases are TGCGCCAGCTCTGGACAGGGGAGCAATGAGCAGTTCTTC.

This clonotype was seen once. The chain combines TRBV19 with TRBJ2-2; the D is unclear. The CDR3 runs 14 residues. Looked up from germline, CDR1 is LNHDA and CDR2 is SQIVND (reference sequence). Deletions cut 7 bases from V and 6 bases from J, with 15 bases between. This CDR3 reads CASTLEGPPGELFF. In DNA form, the CDR3 reads TGTGCCAGTACCCTCGAAGGACCTCCCGGGGAGCTGTTTTTT.

The table lists this clonotype with a few counts. The chain has TRBV29-1 and TRBJ1-1; TRBD1 matches 12 bases. CDR1 is SQVTM, CDR2 ANQGSEA, per germline. The CDR3 is 14 residues long. With 4 bases clipped from V and 2 bases from J, the junction kept 2 bases outside the gene matches. The CDR3 region has the DNA TGCAGCGTTGCGGGACAGGGGGCTAACACTGAAGCTTTCTTT. Translating gives CSVAGQGANTEAFF.

This clonotype was observed a handful of times. The chain uses TRBV27 and TRBJ2-7; 10 bases are shared with TRBD2. V shed 5 bases and J 3 bases; nucleotides not matched to a gene: 7. Germline V gives CDR1 MNHEY, CDR2 SMNVEV (reference sequence). This CDR3 is 15 amino acids long. The CDR3 coding sequence is TGTGCCAGCAGTCCCGCCTTAGCGGGGGGCTACGAGCAGTACTTC. Protein product: CASSPALAGGYEQYF.

The chain is built from TRBV19 and TRBJ1-6; D ambiguous. The V gene lost 7 bases and the J gene lost 7 bases, with 11 bases spanning the gap. The length of the CDR3 is 13 residues. Looked up from germline, CDR1 is LNHDA and CDR2 is SQIVND (reference sequence). CDR3 nucleotide sequence: TGTGCCAGTACCATCAGTCCCAATTCACCCCTCCACTTT. Protein product: CASTISPNSPLHF.

The DNA of the CDR3 is TGTGCCAGCAGCCAAAGGGTGGGGCTAGGCTATGGCTACACCTTC. It specifies CASSQRVGLGYGYTF. The chain couples TRBV7-3 to TRBJ1-2, with D maybe TRBD1 (5 bases). Looked up from germline, CDR1 is SGHTA and CDR2 is FQGTGA. Trimming cost V 5 bases and J 4 bases, with 17 bases left between them. CDR3 length equals 15 residues. Full variable domain (remainder filled in from reference TRBV7-3 and TRBJ1-2): GAGVSQTPSNKVTEKGKYVELRCDPISGHTALYWYRQSLGQGPEFLIYFQGTGAADDSGLPNDRFFAVRPEGSVSTLKIQRTERGDSAVYLCASSQRVGLGYGYTFGSGTRLTVV.

This clonotype was recorded at least ten times. The rearrangement uses TRBV20-1 and TRBJ1-6, with D unclear. Trimming cost V 3 bases and J 10 bases, with 10 bases left between them. The CDR3 contains 12 residues. Germline V gene sequence: CDR1 DFQATT, CDR2 SNEGSKA (reference sequence). The CDR3 spells CSASRSASPLHF. CDR3 nucleotide sequence: TGCAGTGCTAGCAGGAGCGCCTCACCCCTCCACTTT.

This clonotype appeared a few times. The rearrangement links TRBV2 to TRBJ1-3; unclear D gene. The CDR3 loop spans 14 amino acids. CDR1 SNHLY and CDR2 FYNNEI come from the germline V gene. The V gene lost 4 bases and the J gene lost 0 bases, with 7 bases spanning the gap. The CDR3 DNA reads TGTGCCAGCAGTGGCGGTCTCTCTGGAAACACCATATATTTT. It codes for CASSGGLSGNTIYF.

The table lists this clonotype with many counts. This chain links TRBV5-1 with TRBJ2-3; possible D gene TRBD1, 6 bases. CDR3 length equals 15 residues. Trimming took off 3 bases at V and 3 bases at J, with 14 bases between the two ends. The germline V gene encodes CDR1 SGHRS and CDR2 YFSETQ. The CDR3 region is CASSSQGGATDTQYF. For the CDR3, the DNA is TGCGCCAGCAGCTCACAGGGTGGTGCGACAGATACGCAGTATTTT.

At least ten counts were recorded for this clonotype. V and J are TRBV27 and TRBJ2-7, with TRBD1 matching over 9 bases. With V trimmed by 6 bases and J by 0 bases, 6 bases remained unmatched. This CDR3 contains 15 residues. Germline CDR1 MNHEY, CDR2 SMNVEV (reference sequence). CDR3 in DNA: TGTGCCAGCAGCAAGACAGGGGGAAGCTCCTACGAGCAGTACTTC. It is translated as CASSKTGGSSYEQYF.

This clonotype showed up many times. This chain links TRBV2 with TRBJ2-3; TRBD1 agrees at 9 bases. This CDR3 is built from 16 residues. The ends lost 9 bases at V and 3 bases at J; junction bases unmatched: 13. Germline assignment: CDR1 SNHLY and CDR2 FYNNEI. CDR3 residues: CARSGTPGTGTDTQYF. In DNA, the CDR3 is TGTGCCAGGAGCGGGACCCCCGGGACAGGGACAGATACGCAGTATTTT.

This clonotype was observed a few times. A junction boundary mismatches the germline segment, possibly from a read error. The rearrangement links TRBV7-8 to TRBJ2-2; no definite D call. Looked up from germline, CDR1 is SGHVS and CDR2 is FQNEAQ. CDR3 length equals 16 residues. CDR3 DNA: TGTGCCAGCAGCTTAGTAAGGGCAGGAAACACCGAGGAGCTGTTTTTT. Translated, it gives CASSLVRAGNTEELFF.